This TCR beta chain was documented in a study of blood T cell repertoires in COVID-19. For the study at large: From T cells, B-cell-depleted T cells, or PBMCs came the material, which was cDNA or gDNA.

This CDR3 has 16 amino acids. Per the germline V gene, CDR1 is LGHDT and CDR2 is YNNKEL (reference sequence). V gave up 4 bases and J gave up 6 bases, with 20 bases separating them. Authors' processing steps: Using reference gene primer amplification, nucleated cell counts were estimated. Clones were sequenced by immunoSEQ multiplex PCR, and TCRdb holds only the in-frame ones, with some missing. That table is the source of V, J and clone size, and D and trimming were worked out from the DNA. Altogether around 90,000 clones are present, around 92% being singletons, with the ten largest covering approximately 6%.

The sequence was collected from a woman aged 60 to 75 with active COVID-19. The specimen was peripheral blood. This chain links TRBV3-1 (or the pseudogene TRBV3-2) with TRBJ2-3; D is possibly TRBD1 (5 bases). CDR3: CASSPLKGIPRDTQYF. DNA for the CDR3: TGTGCCAGCAGCCCCCTTAAGGGGATCCCTCGGGATACGCAGTATTTT.